This T cell receptor (beta chain) was profiled in a study of beta chain features in type 1 diabetes. CDR1 and CDR2 from the germline V gene are KGHSH and LQKENI. The CDR3 spans 13 residues. Trimming shortened V by 2 bases and J by 12 bases, and 16 bases separated the two germline ends. Sequencing targeted expressed TCRB transcripts, as all isolated RNA had been reverse transcribed. Assay: immunoSEQ multiplex PCR; the TCRdb copy retains only in-frame clones and omits some. The repertoire has roughly 400,000 clones, more than 12% of them found once; the top ten carry more than 0.015%. This clone was seen a few times.

Sequenced sample: naive CD4+ T cells from blood. The chain recombines TRBV18 with TRBJ1-1, with D uncertain. This receptor was identified in a woman aged 18 to 35 in good health. Here the CDR3 reads CASSPGSPGGSFF. The CDR3 DNA sequence: TGTGCCAGCTCACCAGGATCACCCGGAGGGTCTTTCTTT.